Listed below are T cell receptor beta chains from one sample, sequenced in a study of cytomegalovirus exposure and HLA in healthy donors. Only in-frame clones appear in the TCRdb table, and some are missing; sequencing was by immunoSEQ multiplex PCR. Counted here are some 320,000 clones, roughly 87% occurring once; the ten biggest clones make up roughly 1.1%. Sequencing was carried out using PBMCs. These receptors were obtained from a woman in her 30s in good health and CMV-seropositive. Both conserved end residues are part of each CDR3. Fields, in order: V gene, J gene, D gene, clone size, CDR3 length, CDR3 protein, CDR3 DNA. The D gene is left open where the match is weak. The size entry is marked missing in some rows and otherwise reads once, few, many or a size class.

v_call: TRBV9
j_call: TRBJ2-1
d_call: TRBD2
clone_size: NA
cdr3_length: 15
cdr3_aa: CASSVIGGGADEQFF
cdr3_nt: TGTGCCAGCAGCGTAATCGGCGGGGGGGCGGATGAGCAGTTCTTC

v_call: TRBV5-1
j_call: TRBJ1-1
d_call: NA
clone_size: NA
cdr3_length: 12
cdr3_aa: CASSSITGRAFF
cdr3_nt: TGCGCCAGCAGCTCGATAACAGGGCGCGCTTTCTTT

v_call: TRBV28
j_call: TRBJ2-6
d_call: NA
clone_size: NA
cdr3_length: 15
cdr3_aa: CASSSGGTGANVLTF
cdr3_nt: TGTGCCAGCAGTTCAGGGGGGACTGGGGCCAACGTCCTGACTTTC

v_call: TRBV6-5
j_call: TRBJ2-7
d_call: NA
clone_size: NA
cdr3_length: 15
cdr3_aa: CASSRDRSSSYEQYF
cdr3_nt: TGTGCCAGCAGTCGAGACAGGTCCAGCTCCTACGAGCAGTACTTC

v_call: TRBV5-4
j_call: TRBJ1-2
d_call: TRBD1
clone_size: once
cdr3_length: 13
cdr3_aa: CASSPGTGVGYTF
cdr3_nt: TGTGCCAGCAGTCCCGGGACAGGGGTCGGCTACACCTTC

v_call: TRBV28
j_call: TRBJ2-7
d_call: NA
clone_size: NA
cdr3_length: 16
cdr3_aa: CASSSPTQTASYEQYF
cdr3_nt: TGTGCCAGCAGCTCCCCAACCCAGACAGCTAGCTACGAGCAGTACTTC

v_call: TRBV5-6
j_call: TRBJ1-2
d_call: TRBD1
clone_size: NA
cdr3_length: 14
cdr3_aa: CASSPRGQGGGYTF
cdr3_nt: TGTGCCAGCAGCCCCCGCGGACAGGGAGGCGGCTACACCTTC

v_call: TRBV28
j_call: TRBJ1-6
d_call: TRBD1
clone_size: NA
cdr3_length: 15
cdr3_aa: CASRLGGAGNSPLHF
cdr3_nt: TGTGCCAGCAGGTTAGGGGGCGCCGGTAATTCACCCCTCCACTTT

v_call: TRBV5-1
j_call: TRBJ1-2
d_call: TRBD1
clone_size: few
cdr3_length: 15
cdr3_aa: CASSLVAGGSYGYTF
cdr3_nt: TGCGCCAGCAGCTTGGTGGCAGGGGGCAGCTATGGCTACACCTTC

v_call: TRBV30
j_call: TRBJ1-2
d_call: NA
clone_size: NA
cdr3_length: 16
cdr3_aa: CAWSVPGRFGNYGYTF
cdr3_nt: TGTGCCTGGAGCGTTCCCGGGCGCTTCGGGAACTATGGCTACACCTTC

v_call: TRBV30
j_call: TRBJ1-2
d_call: NA
clone_size: NA
cdr3_length: 15
cdr3_aa: CASTRLPRVGYGYTF
cdr3_nt: TGTGCCTCAACCCGACTGCCCAGGGTGGGATATGGCTACACCTTC

v_call: TRBV7-9
j_call: TRBJ1-1
d_call: NA
clone_size: NA
cdr3_length: 12
cdr3_aa: CASSLVYSEAFF
cdr3_nt: TGTGCCAGCAGCTTAGTCTACAGCGAAGCTTTCTTT

v_call: TRBV9
j_call: TRBJ2-1
d_call: TRBD2
clone_size: NA
cdr3_length: 15
cdr3_aa: CASSVASGTYNEQFF
cdr3_nt: TGTGCCAGCAGCGTAGCCAGCGGGACCTACAATGAGCAGTTCTTC

v_call: TRBV29-1
j_call: TRBJ2-7
d_call: TRBD2
clone_size: NA
cdr3_length: 12
cdr3_aa: CSVAGGPYEQYF
cdr3_nt: TGCAGCGTTGCGGGGGGGCCCTACGAGCAGTACTTC

v_call: TRBV10-3
j_call: TRBJ1-2
d_call: TRBD1
clone_size: many
cdr3_length: 14
cdr3_aa: CAISLTGQGYGYTF
cdr3_nt: TGTGCCATCAGTCTTACGGGACAGGGCTATGGCTACACCTTC

v_call: TRBV28
j_call: TRBJ2-7
d_call: TRBD2
clone_size: NA
cdr3_length: 12
cdr3_aa: CASSRLAGEPLF
cdr3_nt: TGTGCCAGCAGTCGACTAGCGGGAGAGCCCCTCTTC

v_call: TRBV5-1
j_call: TRBJ2-3
d_call: NA
clone_size: once
cdr3_length: 14
cdr3_aa: CASSLAAGSDTQYF
cdr3_nt: TGCGCCAGCAGCTTGGCCGCGGGGTCAGATACGCAGTATTTT

v_call: TRBV30
j_call: TRBJ2-7
d_call: NA
clone_size: few
cdr3_length: 12
cdr3_aa: CAWSVGGYEQYF
cdr3_nt: TGTGCCTGGAGTGTAGGAGGGTACGAGCAGTACTTC